This TCR beta chain derives from a study of control samples from healthy donors and cancer patients. With 3 bases removed from V and 0 bases from J, the gap between germline ends came to 9 bases. The germline V gene encodes CDR1 LGHNA and CDR2 YSLEER. The CDR3 extends over 15 amino acids. This table comes from immunoSEQ multiplex PCR, and its TCRdb copy is limited to in-frame clones, with some not included. The sample yields 50,000 to 75,000 clones, around 85% seen once. This chain connects TRBV4-3 to TRBJ1-3; D gene ambiguous. The sample taken for sequencing was blood. The source is a middle-aged man in good health. CDR3 bases: TGCGCCAGCAGCCAGGTTATCTTCTCTGGAAACACCATATATTTT. This sequence encodes CASSQVIFSGNTIYF.